What follows is one T cell receptor beta chain and its context. The record originates from a study of blood T cell repertoires in COVID-19. Looking at the study overall: The origin of the acute and convalescent COVID-19 samples was the United States, Italy and Spain. Sample material is recorded as cDNA or gDNA derived from T cells, B-cell-depleted T cells, or PBMCs.

J was trimmed by 4 bases and V by 7 bases; bases with no gene match: 6. The CDR3 has 14 residues. Germline CDR1 reads MNHNY; CDR2 reads SVGAGI (reference sequence). Methods used by the authors: Amplification with reference gene primers provided the estimates of nucleated cell counts. Some clones are missing from TCRdb's copy, which holds only in-frame ones; the method was immunoSEQ multiplex PCR. That table furnishes V, J and clone size, whereas the DNA furnished D and trimming. The sample lists fewer than 350,000 clones, 80% to 90% occurring once. The chain carries TRBV6-6 and TRBJ2-1, with 8 bases matching TRBD2. Input material: PBMCs or T cells enriched from blood (not recorded which). This TCR came from a woman between 40 and 50 years old with acute COVID-19. The chain's CDR3 is CASMGAGGYNEQFF. CDR3 nucleotide sequence: TGTGCCAGCATGGGTGCGGGGGGATACAATGAGCAGTTCTTC.